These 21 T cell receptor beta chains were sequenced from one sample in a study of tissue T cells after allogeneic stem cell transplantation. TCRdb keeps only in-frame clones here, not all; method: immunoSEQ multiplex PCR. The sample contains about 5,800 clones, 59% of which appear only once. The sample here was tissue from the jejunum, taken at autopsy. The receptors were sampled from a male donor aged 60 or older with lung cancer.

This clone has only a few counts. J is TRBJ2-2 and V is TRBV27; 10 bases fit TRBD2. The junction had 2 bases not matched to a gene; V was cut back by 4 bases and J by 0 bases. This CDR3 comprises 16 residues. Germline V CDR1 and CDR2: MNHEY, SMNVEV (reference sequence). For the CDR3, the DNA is TGTGCCAGCAGTTCCCTAGCGGGGGCGAACACCGGGGAGCTGTTTTTT. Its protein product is CASSSLAGANTGELFF.

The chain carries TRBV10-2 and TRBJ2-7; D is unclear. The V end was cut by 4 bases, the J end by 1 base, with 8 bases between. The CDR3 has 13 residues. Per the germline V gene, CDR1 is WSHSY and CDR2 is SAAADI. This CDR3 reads CASSGRSSYEQYF. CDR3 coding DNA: TGCGCCAGCAGTGGACGATCATCCTACGAGCAGTACTTC.

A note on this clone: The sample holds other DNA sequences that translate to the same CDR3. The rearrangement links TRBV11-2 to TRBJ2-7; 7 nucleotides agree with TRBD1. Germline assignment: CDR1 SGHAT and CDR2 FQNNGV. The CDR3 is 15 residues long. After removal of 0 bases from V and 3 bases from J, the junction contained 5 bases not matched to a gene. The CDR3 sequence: CASSLDRGGRYEQYF. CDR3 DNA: TGTGCCAGCAGCTTAGATCGAGGGGGCCGCTACGAGCAGTACTTC.

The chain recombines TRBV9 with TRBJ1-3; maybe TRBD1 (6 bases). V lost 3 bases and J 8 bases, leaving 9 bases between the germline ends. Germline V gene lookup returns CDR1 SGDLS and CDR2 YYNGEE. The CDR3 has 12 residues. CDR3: CASSGNRDTIYF. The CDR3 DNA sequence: TGTGCCAGCAGCGGAAACAGGGACACCATATATTTT.

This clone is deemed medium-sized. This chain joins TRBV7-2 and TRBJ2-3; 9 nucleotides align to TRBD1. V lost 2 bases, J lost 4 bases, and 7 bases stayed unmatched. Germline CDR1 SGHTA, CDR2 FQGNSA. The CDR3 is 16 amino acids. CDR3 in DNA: TGTGCCAGCAGCTTAAGGACAGGGGTTAGGGCAGATACGCAGTATTTT. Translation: CASSLRTGVRADTQYF.

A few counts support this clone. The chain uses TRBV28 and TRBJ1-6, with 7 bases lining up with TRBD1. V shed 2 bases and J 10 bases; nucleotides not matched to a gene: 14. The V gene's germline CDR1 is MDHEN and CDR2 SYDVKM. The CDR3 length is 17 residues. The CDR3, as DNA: TGTGCCAGCAGTTTACCAATTACAGGGACAGACGAATCACCCCTCCACTTT. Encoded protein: CASSLPITGTDESPLHF.

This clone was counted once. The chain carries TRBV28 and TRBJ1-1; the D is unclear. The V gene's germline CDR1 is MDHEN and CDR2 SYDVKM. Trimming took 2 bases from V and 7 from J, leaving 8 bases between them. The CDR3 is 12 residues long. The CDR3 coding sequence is TGTGCCAGCAGTTTACCCAAGAGTGAAGCTTTCTTT. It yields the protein CASSLPKSEAFF.

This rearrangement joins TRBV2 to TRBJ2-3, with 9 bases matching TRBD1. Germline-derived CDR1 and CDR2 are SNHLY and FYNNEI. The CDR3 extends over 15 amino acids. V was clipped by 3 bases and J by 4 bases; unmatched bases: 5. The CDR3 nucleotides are TGTGCCAGCAGTGATTGGGACAGGGTGTCAGATACGCAGTATTTT. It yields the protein CASSDWDRVSDTQYF.

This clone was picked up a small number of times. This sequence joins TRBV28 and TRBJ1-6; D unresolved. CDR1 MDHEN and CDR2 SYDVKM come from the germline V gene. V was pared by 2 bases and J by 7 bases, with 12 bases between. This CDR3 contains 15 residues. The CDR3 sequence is CASSLPQTGNSPLHF. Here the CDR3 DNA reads TGTGCCAGCAGTTTACCCCAAACCGGGAATTCACCCCTCCACTTT.

The DNA for the CDR3 is TGTGCCAGCAGAAGACAGGGTCCATCCAAAAACATTCAGTACTTC. This encodes CASRRQGPSKNIQYF. This sequence joins TRBV28 and TRBJ2-4, with TRBD1 identical over 7 bases. V shed 6 bases and J 2 bases; nucleotides not matched to a gene: 7. Germline assignment: CDR1 MDHEN and CDR2 SYDVKM. CDR3 length: 15 amino acids.

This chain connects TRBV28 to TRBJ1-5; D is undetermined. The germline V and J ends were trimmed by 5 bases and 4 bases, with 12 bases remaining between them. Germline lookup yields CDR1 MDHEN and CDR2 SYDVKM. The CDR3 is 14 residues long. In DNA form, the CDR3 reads TGTGCCAGCAGTAATGGAAAGGTAAATCAGCCCCAGCATTTT. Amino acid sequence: CASSNGKVNQPQHF.

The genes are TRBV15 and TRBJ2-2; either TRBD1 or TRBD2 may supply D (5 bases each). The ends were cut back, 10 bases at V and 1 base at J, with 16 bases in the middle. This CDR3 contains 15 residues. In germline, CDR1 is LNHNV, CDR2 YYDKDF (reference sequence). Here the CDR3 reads CAIQAGTENTGELFF. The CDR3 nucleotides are TGTGCCATCCAAGCCGGGACCGAGAACACCGGGGAGCTGTTTTTT.

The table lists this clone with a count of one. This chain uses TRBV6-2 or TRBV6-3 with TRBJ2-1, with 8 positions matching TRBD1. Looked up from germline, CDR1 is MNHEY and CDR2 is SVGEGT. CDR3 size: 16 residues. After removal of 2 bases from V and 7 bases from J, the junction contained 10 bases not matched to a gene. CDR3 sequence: CASSYKLQGVENEQFF. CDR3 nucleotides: TGTGCCAGCAGTTACAAGTTACAGGGGGTAGAAAATGAGCAGTTCTTC.

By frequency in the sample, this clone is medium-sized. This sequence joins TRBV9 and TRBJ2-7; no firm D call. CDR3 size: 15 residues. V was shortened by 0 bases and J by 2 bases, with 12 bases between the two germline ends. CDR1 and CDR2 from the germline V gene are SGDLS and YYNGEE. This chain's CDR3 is CASSVATDPPYEQYF. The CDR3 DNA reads TGTGCCAGCAGCGTAGCTACTGACCCTCCCTACGAGCAGTACTTC. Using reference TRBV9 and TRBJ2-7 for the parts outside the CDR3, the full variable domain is DSGVTQTPKHLITATGQRVTLRCSPRSGDLSVYWYQQSLDQGLQFLIQYYNGEERAKGNILERFSAQQFPDLHSELNLSSLELGDSALYFCASSVATDPPYEQYFGPGTRLTVT.

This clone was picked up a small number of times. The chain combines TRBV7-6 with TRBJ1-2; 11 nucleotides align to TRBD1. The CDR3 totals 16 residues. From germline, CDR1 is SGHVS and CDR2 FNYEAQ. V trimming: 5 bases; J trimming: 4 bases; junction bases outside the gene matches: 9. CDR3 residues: CASSPGQGAGSYGYTF. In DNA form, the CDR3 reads TGTGCCAGCAGCCCCGGACAGGGGGCGGGTAGCTATGGCTACACCTTC. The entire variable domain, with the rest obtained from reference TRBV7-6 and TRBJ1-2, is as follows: GAGVSQSPRYKVTKRGQDVALRCDPISGHVSLYWYRQALGQGPEFLTYFNYEAQQDKSGLPNDRFSAERPEGSISTLTIQRTEQRDSAMYRCASSPGQGAGSYGYTFGSGTRLTVV.

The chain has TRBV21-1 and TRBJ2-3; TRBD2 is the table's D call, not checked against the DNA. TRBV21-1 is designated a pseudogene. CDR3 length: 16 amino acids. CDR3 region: CASSPGLAVMQDTQYF. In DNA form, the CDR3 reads TGTGCCAGCAGTCCTGGTCTAGCAGTCATGCAAGATACGCAGTATTTT.

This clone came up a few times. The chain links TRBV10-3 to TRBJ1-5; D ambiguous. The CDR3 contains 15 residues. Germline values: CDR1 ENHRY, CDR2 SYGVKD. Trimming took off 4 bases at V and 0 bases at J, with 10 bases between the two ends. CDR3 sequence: CAISAGRNSNQPQHF. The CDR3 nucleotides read TGTGCCATCAGTGCAGGTCGGAATAGCAATCAGCCCCAGCATTTT.

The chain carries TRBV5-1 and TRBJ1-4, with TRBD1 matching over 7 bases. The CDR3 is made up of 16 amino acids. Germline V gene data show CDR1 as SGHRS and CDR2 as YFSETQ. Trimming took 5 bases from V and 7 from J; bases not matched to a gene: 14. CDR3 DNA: TGCGCCAGCAGGCCGGGACAGCGCGCATTGTCTGAAAAACTGTTTTTT. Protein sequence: CASRPGQRALSEKLFF.

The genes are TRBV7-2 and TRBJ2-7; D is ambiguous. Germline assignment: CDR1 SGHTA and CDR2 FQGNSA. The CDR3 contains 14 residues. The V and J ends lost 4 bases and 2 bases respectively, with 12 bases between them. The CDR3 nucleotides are TGTGCCAGCAGCTCTCGGGCCACCCCCTACGAGCAGTACTTC. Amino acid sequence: CASSSRATPYEQYF.

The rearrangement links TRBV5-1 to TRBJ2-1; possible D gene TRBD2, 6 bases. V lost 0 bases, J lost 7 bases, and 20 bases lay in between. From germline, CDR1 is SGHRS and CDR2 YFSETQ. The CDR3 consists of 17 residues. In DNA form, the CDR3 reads TGCGCCAGCAGCTTGGCAACTAGCTCCCAACATGGGAATGAGCAGTTCTTC. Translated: CASSLATSSQHGNEQFF.

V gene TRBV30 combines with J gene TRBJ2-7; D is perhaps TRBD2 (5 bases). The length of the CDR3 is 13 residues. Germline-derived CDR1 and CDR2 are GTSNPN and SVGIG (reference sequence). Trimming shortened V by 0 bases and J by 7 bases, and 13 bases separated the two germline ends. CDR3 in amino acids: CAWSVAPRREQYF. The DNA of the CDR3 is TGTGCCTGGAGTGTAGCTCCCCGGAGGGAGCAGTACTTC.